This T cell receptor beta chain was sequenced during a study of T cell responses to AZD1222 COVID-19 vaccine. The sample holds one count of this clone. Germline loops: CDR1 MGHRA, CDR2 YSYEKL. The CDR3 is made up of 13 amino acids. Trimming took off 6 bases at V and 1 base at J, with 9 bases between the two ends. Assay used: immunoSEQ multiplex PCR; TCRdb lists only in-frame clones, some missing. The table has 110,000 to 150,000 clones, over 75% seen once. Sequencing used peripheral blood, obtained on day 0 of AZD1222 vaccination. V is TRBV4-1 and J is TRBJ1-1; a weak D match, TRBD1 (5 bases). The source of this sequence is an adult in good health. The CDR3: CASRVGENTEAFF. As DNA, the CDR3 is TGCGCCAGCAGGGTGGGGGAGAACACTGAAGCTTTCTTT.